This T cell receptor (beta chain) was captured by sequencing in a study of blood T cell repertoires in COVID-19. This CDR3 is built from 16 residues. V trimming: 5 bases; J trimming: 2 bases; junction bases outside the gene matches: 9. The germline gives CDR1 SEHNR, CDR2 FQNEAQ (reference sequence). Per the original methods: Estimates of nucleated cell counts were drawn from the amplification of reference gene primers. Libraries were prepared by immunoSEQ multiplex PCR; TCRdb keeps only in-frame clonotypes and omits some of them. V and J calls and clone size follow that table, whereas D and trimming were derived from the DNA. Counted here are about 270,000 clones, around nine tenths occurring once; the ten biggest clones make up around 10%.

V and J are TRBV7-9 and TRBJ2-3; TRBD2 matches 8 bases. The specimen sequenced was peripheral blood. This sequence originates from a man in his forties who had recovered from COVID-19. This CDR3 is CASSQRTSGFTDTQYF. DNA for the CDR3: TGTGCCAGCAGCCAACGAACTAGCGGCTTCACAGATACGCAGTATTTT.